Below, 13 T cell receptor beta chains from the same sample are listed, as sequenced in a study of CD8 T cells in ankylosing spondylitis. TCRdb recomputed calls from the 5' RACE reads with MiXCR, one row per CDR3 protein. The table lists about 340,000 distinct CDR3 sequences, about 20% of them singletons, with around 12% in the top ten. Sequenced material: blood, either unsorted or a sorted T cell fraction (not recorded which). The receptors were gathered from a male donor with ankylosing spondylitis or in good health (not recorded which).

The sample holds a few counts of this clonotype. This chain uses TRBV6-5 with TRBJ2-2; D is possibly TRBD1 (5 bases). This CDR3 contains 11 residues. The V and J ends lost 8 bases and 7 bases respectively, with 8 bases between them. Germline V gives CDR1 MNHEY, CDR2 SVGAGI. As DNA, the CDR3 is TGTGCCAGCGGGGCGAACGGGGAGCTGTTTTTT. It codes for CASGANGELFF.

The chain carries TRBV5-5 and TRBJ2-1, with 8 bases lining up with TRBD2. The germline gives CDR1 SGHKS, CDR2 YYEKEE (reference sequence). This CDR3 has 15 residues. The junction had 7 bases not matched to a gene; V was cut back by 6 bases and J by 2 bases. As DNA, the CDR3 is TGTGCCAGCACCCGGGGGGGAGACCCCTACAATGAGCAGTTCTTC. Translated: CASTRGGDPYNEQFF.

This clonotype was counted a few times. V and J are TRBV29-1 and TRBJ1-1; D possibly corresponds to TRBD1 (5 bases). This CDR3 spans 13 amino acids. The V and J ends lost 3 bases and 4 bases respectively, with 12 bases between them. Germline CDR1 and CDR2: SQVTM and ANQGSEA. CDR3 protein: CSVDFGGVTEAFF. CDR3 in DNA: TGCAGCGTTGATTTTGGAGGGGTCACTGAAGCTTTCTTT. Full variable domain (missing parts from reference TRBV29-1 and TRBJ1-1): SAVISQKPSRDICQRGTSLTIQCQVDSQVTMMFWYRQQPGQSLTLIATANQGSEATYESGFVIDKFPISRPNLTFSTLTVSNMSPEDSSIYLCSVDFGGVTEAFFGQGTRLTVV.

This chain connects TRBV6-5 to TRBJ1-6; a weak D match, TRBD1 (5 bases). The CDR3 runs to 14 residues. V was shortened by 0 bases and J by 5 bases, with 5 bases between the two germline ends. Germline CDR1 and CDR2: MNHEY and SVGAGI. The CDR3: CASSYSGHNSPLHF. Written as DNA, the CDR3 is TGTGCCAGCAGTTACTCGGGACATAATTCACCCCTCCACTTT.

The gene calls are TRBV20-1 and TRBJ2-7; D is unresolved. With 6 bases removed from V and 4 bases from J, the gap between germline ends came to 22 bases. CDR1 is DFQATT, CDR2 SNEGSKA, per germline (reference sequence). This CDR3 region has 15 residues. The CDR3 is CSAPLVGGIGYEQYF. The CDR3 bases are TGCAGTGCCCCCTTAGTTGGCGGAATTGGGTACGAGCAGTACTTC.

The rearrangement joins TRBV10-2 to TRBJ2-2, with D unresolved. Germline-derived CDR1 and CDR2 are WSHSY and SAAADI. Trimming took off 6 bases at V and 1 base at J, with 6 bases between the two ends. The CDR3 extends over 13 amino acids. The CDR3: CASRDRNTGELFF. As DNA, the CDR3 is TGCGCCAGCAGGGATCGGAACACCGGGGAGCTGTTTTTT.

This clonotype has only a few counts. The chain uses TRBV11-2 and TRBJ2-7; maybe TRBD1 (5 bases). Germline V gene sequence: CDR1 SGHAT, CDR2 FQNNGV. V lost 3 bases and J 3 bases, leaving 12 bases between the germline ends. This CDR3 region has 14 residues. The CDR3 coding sequence is TGTGCCAGCAGCTTTGGGGCATTCATCTACGAGCAGTACTTC. This encodes CASSFGAFIYEQYF. Based on the CDR3 plus reference TRBV11-2 and TRBJ2-7, the full variable domain is EAGVAQSPRYKIIEKRQSVAFWCNPISGHATLYWYQQILGQGPKLLIQFQNNGVVDDSQLPKDRFSAERLKGVDSTLKIQPAKLEDSAVYLCASSFGAFIYEQYFGPGTRLTVT.

This clonotype was detected a few times. The chain links TRBV7-3 to TRBJ2-1, with TRBD1 matching 9 bases. There are 16 residues in the CDR3. Losses at the gene ends were 5 bases for V and 4 bases for J; bases not matched to a gene: 9. Germline values: CDR1 SGHTA, CDR2 FQGTGA. The CDR3 DNA reads TGTGCCAGCAGCCTCTCCGACAGGGGGATATACAATGAGCAGTTCTTC. Translated: CASSLSDRGIYNEQFF. Using reference TRBV7-3 and TRBJ2-1 for the parts outside the CDR3, the full variable domain is GAGVSQTPSNKVTEKGKYVELRCDPISGHTALYWYRQSLGQGPEFLIYFQGTGAADDSGLPNDRFFAVRPEGSVSTLKIQRTERGDSAVYLCASSLSDRGIYNEQFFGPGTRLTVL.

The V call is TRBV12-3 or TRBV12-4, the J call TRBJ2-2; TRBD2 is a possible D gene (7 bases). Trimming took off 3 bases at V and 6 bases at J, with 11 bases between the two ends. The CDR3 consists of 14 residues. The CDR3 DNA reads TGTGCCAGCAGTTTGGTCGGGGGGCCCGGGGAGCTGTTTTTT. It encodes CASSLVGGPGELFF.

The CDR3 DNA is TGTGCCAGCAGTGACCTAGACAGAACTAATGAAAAACTGTTTTTT. Translating it yields CASSDLDRTNEKLFF. The chain links TRBV12-3 or TRBV12-4 to TRBJ1-4; a weak D match, TRBD1 (5 bases). V dropped 5 bases and J dropped 1 base, with 11 bases sitting between them. This CDR3 comprises 15 residues.

This chain links TRBV9 with TRBJ2-5; 14 positions match TRBD2. CDR1 and CDR2 from the germline V gene are SGDLS and YYNGEE. Trimming at V came to 4 bases and at J to 4 bases, leaving 6 bases not matched to a gene. The CDR3 is made up of 16 amino acids. CDR3: CASSTSTSGGGETQYF. The CDR3 DNA reads as TGTGCCAGCAGCACCTCGACTAGCGGGGGGGGAGAGACCCAGTACTTC.

V and J are TRBV20-1 and TRBJ2-5; D is uncertain. The ends were cut back, 0 bases at V and 1 base at J, with 15 bases in the middle. Germline V CDR1 and CDR2: DFQATT, SNEGSKA (reference sequence). This CDR3 contains 16 residues. CDR3 nucleotides: TGCAGTGCTAGAGATGAAGGTAGCAGCCGCCAAGAGACCCAGTACTTC. Translated, it gives CSARDEGSSRQETQYF.

There are a few counts of this clonotype. The CDR3 spells CASSQGVAGINEQFF. CDR3 sequence (DNA): TGTGCCAGCAGCCAAGGGGTAGCGGGGATCAATGAGCAGTTCTTC. The chain employs TRBV3-1 and TRBJ2-1, with TRBD2 matching 8 bases. Per germline, CDR1 LGHDT and CDR2 YNNKEL (reference sequence). The CDR3 loop spans 15 amino acids. J was trimmed by 6 bases and V by 1 base; bases with no gene match: 5.